These T cell receptor beta chains were read from a single sample in a study of blood T cell repertoires in COVID-19. Here immunoSEQ multiplex PCR was the method, and the copy in TCRdb shows in-frame clones only, minus some. Here the sample spans about 110,000 clones, 81% being singletons. The source material was peripheral blood. The receptors were sampled from a man older than 75 with acute or convalescent COVID-19. Both conserved end residues are part of each CDR3. The D gene is left open where the match is weak. Where a row states a size, it is once, few, many or the class of an expanded clone; other rows omit it.

cdr3_nt	cdr3_aa	d_call	v_call	j_call	clone_size
TGTGCCAGCAGTGATCAGTCTGAGACCCAGTACTTC	CASSDQSETQYF	.	TRBV2	TRBJ2-5	few
TGTGCCACCAGCAGAGAGGGACAGGGGGCCAGGGGGACTGAAGCTTTCTTT	CATSREGQGARGTEAFF	TRBD1	TRBV15	TRBJ1-1	.
TGTGCCAGCTCCCTTGGGAAGGGGAGCACAGATACGCAGTATTTT	CASSLGKGSTDTQYF	.	TRBV18	TRBJ2-3	few
TGTGCCAGAAGCCAACCCGATTTGGGGCTGAACACCGGGGAGCTGTTTTTT	CARSQPDLGLNTGELFF	.	TRBV7-5	TRBJ2-2	.
TGTGCCAGCAGCTTAGGGGTCGGGAGGGCCCGGAACAATGAGCAGTTCTTC	CASSLGVGRARNNEQFF	TRBD2	TRBV7-3	TRBJ2-1	.
TGTGCCAGCAGTACACGACAGGGGGCGTCCGGGGAGCAGTACTTC	CASSTRQGASGEQYF	TRBD1	TRBV6-5	TRBJ2-7	.
TGTGCCAGCAGCCAAGGGGGGGGGTATGGCTACACCTTC	CASSQGGGYGYTF	.	TRBV3-1/TRBV3-2	TRBJ1-2	.
TGCAGCGCCAAACAGGGGGGGAACACTGAAGCTTTCTTT	CSAKQGGNTEAFF	TRBD1	TRBV29-1	TRBJ1-1	once
TGTGCCAGCAGCTTGGTGGGACAGGTAAATCAGCCCCAGCATTTT	CASSLVGQVNQPQHF	TRBD1	TRBV5-5	TRBJ1-5	few
TGTGCCAGCAGCGTAGATCCCCAGGGCTCTGGAAACACCATATATTTT	CASSVDPQGSGNTIYF	.	TRBV9	TRBJ1-3	.
TGCGCCAGCAGCTGGACAGGGAACGAGCAGTACTTC	CASSWTGNEQYF	TRBD1	TRBV5-1	TRBJ2-7	.
TGTGCCAGCGTAGGAGTGGATAGGAACGAGCAGTACTTC	CASVGVDRNEQYF	.	TRBV7-9	TRBJ2-7	.
TGTGCCAGCAGCTCCCGACTAGTTTCTAGCACAGATACGCAGTATTTT	CASSSRLVSSTDTQYF	.	TRBV7-8	TRBJ2-3	.
TGTGCCAGCAGCGCGACCGGGACTAGCGGCGGAACAGATACGCAGTATTTT	CASSATGTSGGTDTQYF	TRBD2	TRBV5-6	TRBJ2-3	.
TGTGCCAGCAGTTATCAGGGGGCAATCGGAAACACCATATATTTT	CASSYQGAIGNTIYF	TRBD1	TRBV28	TRBJ1-3	.
TGTGCCTGGGACAGGGGGCCGGGCAATGAGCAGTTCTTC	CAWDRGPGNEQFF	TRBD1	TRBV30	TRBJ2-1	.
TGTGCCAGCAGGCTTCGGGAGGTGAACTACGAGCAGTACTTC	CASRLREVNYEQYF	TRBD2	TRBV6-5	TRBJ2-7	few
TGCAGCGTTGAAGACACATATAACTATGGCTACACCTTC	CSVEDTYNYGYTF	.	TRBV29-1	TRBJ1-2	.
TGTGCCAGCTCAGCTACAGGGGGCACAGATACGCAGTATTTT	CASSATGGTDTQYF	TRBD1	TRBV18	TRBJ2-3	.
TGTGCCAGCAGTTTTTATGGCCCCTACGGACAGTATGGCTACACCTTC	CASSFYGPYGQYGYTF	.	TRBV28	TRBJ1-2	.
TGTGCCAGCACGGGGACATCGTCCTATAATTCACCCCTCCACTTT	CASTGTSSYNSPLHF	.	TRBV2	TRBJ1-6	.
TGTGCCAGCAGTTACCCGCCAGTTAGCGGAGAATACAATGAGCAGTTCTTC	CASSYPPVSGEYNEQFF	.	TRBV6-2/TRBV6-3	TRBJ2-1	.